The T cell receptor beta chain under discussion was sequenced for a study of graft-versus-host responses after intestinal transplantation. The overall study: Transplants were multivisceral, liver-intestinal, or isolated intestinal. All of the recipients had induction that used anti-thymocyte globulin, then tacrolimus and steroids for approximately 3 years.

CDR1 and CDR2 (germline): MNHEY, SVGAGI. Trimming removed 0 bases from V and 7 bases from J, with 12 bases in between. This CDR3 contains 15 residues. Lymphocytes from graft epithelium and lamina propria were isolated. Profiled with immunoSEQ multiplex PCR; TCRdb holds only in-frame clones, not every one. The sample lists 6,500 to 10,000 clones; under 80% were seen once. Notes on the study in general: Individuals who had graft-donor T cell macrochimerism had allografts that showed high graft-versus-host to host-versus-graft clonal ratios. Early HvG declines after transplant were associated with peak circulating GvH clone levels.

The table lists this clone with a few counts. The antigen is not known. This clonotype was sampled from a human patient who received an intestinal transplant, so some T cells may come from the graft donor. This sequence joins TRBV6-5 and TRBJ2-2; no firm D call. Material: ileum tissue, obtained about 490 days after intestinal transplant. The CDR3 DNA sequence: TGTGCCAGCAGTTACTCTGTGGAGTATCACGGGGAGCTGTTTTTT. Amino acid sequence: CASSYSVEYHGELFF.